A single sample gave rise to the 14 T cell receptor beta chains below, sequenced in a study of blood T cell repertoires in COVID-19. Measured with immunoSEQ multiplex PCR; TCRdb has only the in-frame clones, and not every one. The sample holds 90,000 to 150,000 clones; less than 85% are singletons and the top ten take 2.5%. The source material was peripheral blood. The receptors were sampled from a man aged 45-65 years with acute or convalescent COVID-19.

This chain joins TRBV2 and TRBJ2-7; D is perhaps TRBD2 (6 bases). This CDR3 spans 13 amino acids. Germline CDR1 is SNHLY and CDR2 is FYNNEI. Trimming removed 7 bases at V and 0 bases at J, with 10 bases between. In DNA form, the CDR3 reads TGTGCCAGCACCGGGGACTTCTCCTACGAGCAGTACTTC. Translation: CASTGDFSYEQYF.

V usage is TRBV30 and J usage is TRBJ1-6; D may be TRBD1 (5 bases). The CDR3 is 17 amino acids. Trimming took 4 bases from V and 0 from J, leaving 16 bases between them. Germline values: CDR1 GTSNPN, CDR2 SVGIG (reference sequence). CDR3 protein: CAWTLGARSSYNSPLHF. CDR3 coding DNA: TGTGCCTGGACCCTTGGGGCTAGGAGCTCCTATAATTCACCCCTCCACTTT.

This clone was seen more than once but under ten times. In DNA, the CDR3 is TGTGCCATCAGGGGACAGGGGAACACCGGGGAGCTGTTTTTT. It encodes CAIRGQGNTGELFF. The chain couples TRBV10-3 to TRBJ2-2; 9 bases are a match to TRBD1. In germline, CDR1 is ENHRY, CDR2 SYGVKD. J was trimmed by 1 base and V by 6 bases; bases with no gene match: 0. CDR3 length equals 14 residues.

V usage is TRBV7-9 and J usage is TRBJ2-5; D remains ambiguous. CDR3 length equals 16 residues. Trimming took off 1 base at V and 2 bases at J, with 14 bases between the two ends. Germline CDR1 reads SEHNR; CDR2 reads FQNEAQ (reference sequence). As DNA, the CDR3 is TGTGCCAGCAGCTTAGGGGTTAAACAGTATCAAGAGACCCAGTACTTC. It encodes CASSLGVKQYQETQYF.

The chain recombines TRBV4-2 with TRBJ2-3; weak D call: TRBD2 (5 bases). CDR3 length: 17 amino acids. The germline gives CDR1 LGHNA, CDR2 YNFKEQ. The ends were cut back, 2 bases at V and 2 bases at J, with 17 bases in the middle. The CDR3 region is CASSQQSLRAFTDTQYF. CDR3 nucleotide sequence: TGTGCCAGCAGCCAACAGTCCCTGAGGGCCTTCACAGATACGCAGTATTTT.

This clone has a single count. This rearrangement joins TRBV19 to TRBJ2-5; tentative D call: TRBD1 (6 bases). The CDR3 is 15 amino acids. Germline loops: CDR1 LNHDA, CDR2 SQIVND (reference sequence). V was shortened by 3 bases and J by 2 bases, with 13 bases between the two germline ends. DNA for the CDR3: TGTGCCAGTAGTATCGGCAGGGGACATCAAGAGACCCAGTACTTC. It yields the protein CASSIGRGHQETQYF.

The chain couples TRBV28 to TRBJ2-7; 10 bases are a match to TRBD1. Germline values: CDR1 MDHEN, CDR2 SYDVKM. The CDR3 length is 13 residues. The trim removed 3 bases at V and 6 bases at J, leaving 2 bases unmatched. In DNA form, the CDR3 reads TGTGCCAGCAGTTTGACAGGGGGCTCCGAGCAGTACTTC. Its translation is CASSLTGGSEQYF.

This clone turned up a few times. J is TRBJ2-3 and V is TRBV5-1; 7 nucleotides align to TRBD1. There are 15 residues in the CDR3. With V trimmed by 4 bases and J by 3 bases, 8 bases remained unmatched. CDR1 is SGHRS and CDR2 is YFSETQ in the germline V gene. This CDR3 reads CASSPGTAQTDTQYF. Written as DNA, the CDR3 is TGCGCCAGCAGCCCTGGGACAGCGCAGACAGATACGCAGTATTTT.

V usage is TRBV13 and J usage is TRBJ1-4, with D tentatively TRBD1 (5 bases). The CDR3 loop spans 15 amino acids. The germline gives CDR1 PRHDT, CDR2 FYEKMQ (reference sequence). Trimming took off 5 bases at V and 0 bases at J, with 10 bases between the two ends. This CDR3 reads CASSDGGATNEKLFF. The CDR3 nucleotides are TGTGCCAGCAGCGACGGGGGAGCAACTAATGAAAAACTGTTTTTT.

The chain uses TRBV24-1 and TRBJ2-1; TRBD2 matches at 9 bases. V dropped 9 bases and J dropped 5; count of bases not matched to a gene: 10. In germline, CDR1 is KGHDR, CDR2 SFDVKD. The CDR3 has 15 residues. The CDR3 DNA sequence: TGTGCCACCCACTTTATAGCGGGAGCGGACAATGAGCAGTTCTTC. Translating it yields CATHFIAGADNEQFF.

CDR3 sequence: CASSFRRGGRNTEAFF. In DNA form, the CDR3 reads TGTGCCAGCAGCTTCCGACGAGGCGGGAGGAACACTGAAGCTTTCTTT. V usage is TRBV5-6 and J usage is TRBJ1-1; D remains ambiguous. In germline, CDR1 is SGHDT, CDR2 YYEEEE. Trimming cost V 2 bases and J 1 base, with 15 bases left between them. CDR3 length: 16 residues.

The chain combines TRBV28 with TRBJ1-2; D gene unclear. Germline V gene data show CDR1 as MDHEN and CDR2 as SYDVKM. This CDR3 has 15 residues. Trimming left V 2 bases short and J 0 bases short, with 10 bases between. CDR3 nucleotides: TGTGCCAGCAGTTTACCGGGAACAGCTAACTATGGCTACACCTTC. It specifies CASSLPGTANYGYTF.

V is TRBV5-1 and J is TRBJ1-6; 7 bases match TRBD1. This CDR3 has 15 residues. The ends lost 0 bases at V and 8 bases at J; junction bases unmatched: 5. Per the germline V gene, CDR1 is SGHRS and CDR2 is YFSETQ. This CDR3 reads CASSLAGQEDSPLHF. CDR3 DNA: TGCGCCAGCAGCTTGGCCGGACAGGAGGATTCACCCCTCCACTTT.

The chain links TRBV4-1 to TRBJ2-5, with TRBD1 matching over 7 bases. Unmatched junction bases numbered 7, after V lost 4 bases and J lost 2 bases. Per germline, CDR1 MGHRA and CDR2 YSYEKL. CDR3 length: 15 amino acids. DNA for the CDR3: TGCGCCAGCAGCCCCGTGGACAGGAGTCAAGAGACCCAGTACTTC. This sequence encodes CASSPVDRSQETQYF.